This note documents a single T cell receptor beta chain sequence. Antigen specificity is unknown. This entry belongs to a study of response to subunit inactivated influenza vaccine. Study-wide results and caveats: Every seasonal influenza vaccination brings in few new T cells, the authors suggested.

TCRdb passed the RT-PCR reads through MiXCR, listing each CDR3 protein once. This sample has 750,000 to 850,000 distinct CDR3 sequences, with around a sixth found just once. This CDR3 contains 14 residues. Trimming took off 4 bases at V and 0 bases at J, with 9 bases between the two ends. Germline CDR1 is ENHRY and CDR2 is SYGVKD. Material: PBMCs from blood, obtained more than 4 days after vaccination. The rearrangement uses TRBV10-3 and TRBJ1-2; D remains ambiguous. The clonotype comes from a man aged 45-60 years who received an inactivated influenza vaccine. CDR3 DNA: TGTGCCATCAGTGGAAGGATATCTAACTATGGCTACACCTTC. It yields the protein CAISGRISNYGYTF.